This T cell receptor beta chain was documented in a study of blood T cell repertoires in COVID-19. CDR1 is MDHEN, CDR2 SYDVKM, per germline. J gave up 2 bases and V 5 bases, and 8 bases lay outside the gene matches. CDR3 size: 17 residues. Profiling relied on immunoSEQ multiplex PCR, and the TCRdb table lists in-frame clones only, not all of them. The data contain approximately 250,000 clones, about 83% of them seen just once; the ten biggest clones take up roughly 5.2%. Those enrolled in Seattle joined during active infection and were followed longitudinally afterward. This clonotype was obtained from a woman aged 80 or over with COVID-19, enrolled during active disease. The chain has TRBV28 and TRBJ2-6; 8 nucleotides line up with TRBD1. The source material was peripheral blood. CDR3 protein: CASSGPDRGAGANVLTF. CDR3 DNA: TGTGCCAGCAGTGGACCCGACAGGGGAGCTGGGGCCAACGTCCTGACTTTC.